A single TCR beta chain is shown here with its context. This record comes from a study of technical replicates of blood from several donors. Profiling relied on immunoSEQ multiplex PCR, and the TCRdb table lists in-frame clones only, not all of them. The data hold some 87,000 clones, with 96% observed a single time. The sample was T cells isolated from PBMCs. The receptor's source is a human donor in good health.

The DNA of the CDR3 is TGTGCCAGCAGCGGGGGACAGGGACTAAACATTCAGTACTTC. This encodes CASSGGQGLNIQYF. The V gene is TRBV9, the J gene TRBJ2-4, with 9 bases fitting TRBD1. V trimming: 3 bases; J trimming: 6 bases; junction bases outside the gene matches: 4. The germline CDR1 and CDR2 sequences are SGDLS and YYNGEE. The CDR3 consists of 14 residues. The whole variable domain, remainder taken from reference TRBV9 and TRBJ2-4, is DSGVTQTPKHLITATGQRVTLRCSPRSGDLSVYWYQQSLDQGLQFLIQYYNGEERAKGNILERFSAQQFPDLHSELNLSSLELGDSALYFCASSGGQGLNIQYFGAGTRLSVL.